This TCR beta chain was recorded in a study of T cell responses to AZD1222 COVID-19 vaccine. This CDR3 is built from 14 residues. CDR1 and CDR2 (germline): LNHDA, SQIVND (reference sequence). The V and J ends lost 7 bases and 4 bases, in that order; junction bases with no gene match: 7. Here immunoSEQ multiplex PCR was the method, and the copy in TCRdb shows in-frame clones only, minus some. This sample has about 150,000 clones, with roughly 90% found just once. The sample consisted of peripheral blood, taken 28 days after the second AZD1222 dose. This clonotype was obtained from an adult who received the AZD1222 COVID-19 vaccine. This rearrangement joins TRBV19 to TRBJ2-1; 7 nucleotides line up with TRBD2. CDR3 in amino acids: CASNTAGPYNEQFF. In DNA, the CDR3 is TGTGCCAGTAACACAGCGGGACCTTACAATGAGCAGTTCTTC.